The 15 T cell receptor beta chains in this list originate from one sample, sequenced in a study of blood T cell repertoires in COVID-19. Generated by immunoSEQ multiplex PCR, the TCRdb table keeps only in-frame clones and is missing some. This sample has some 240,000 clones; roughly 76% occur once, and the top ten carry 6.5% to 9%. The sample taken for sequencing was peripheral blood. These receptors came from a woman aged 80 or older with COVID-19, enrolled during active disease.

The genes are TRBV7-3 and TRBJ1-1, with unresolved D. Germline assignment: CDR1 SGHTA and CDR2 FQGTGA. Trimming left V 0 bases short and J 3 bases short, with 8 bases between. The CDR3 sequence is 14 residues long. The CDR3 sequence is CASSLTGGYTEAFF. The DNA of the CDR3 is TGTGCCAGCAGCTTAACCGGAGGATACACTGAAGCTTTCTTT.

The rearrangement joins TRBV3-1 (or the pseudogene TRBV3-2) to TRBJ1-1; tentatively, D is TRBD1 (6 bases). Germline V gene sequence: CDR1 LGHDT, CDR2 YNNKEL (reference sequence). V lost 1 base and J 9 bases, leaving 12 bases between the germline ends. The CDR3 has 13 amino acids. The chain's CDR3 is CASSQGQVLKAFF. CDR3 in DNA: TGTGCCAGCAGCCAAGGACAGGTCTTGAAAGCTTTCTTT.

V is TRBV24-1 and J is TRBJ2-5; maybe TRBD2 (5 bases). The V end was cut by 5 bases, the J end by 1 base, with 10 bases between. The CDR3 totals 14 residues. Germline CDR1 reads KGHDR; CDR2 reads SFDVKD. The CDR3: CATSASPAQETQYF. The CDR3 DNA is TGTGCCACCAGTGCTAGCCCTGCCCAAGAGACCCAGTACTTC.

The CDR3 protein is CASSYRTGEDGYTF. The CDR3 nucleotides are TGCGCCAGCAGCTACAGGACAGGGGAGGATGGCTACACCTTC. The V and J genes are TRBV5-1 and TRBJ1-2, with TRBD1 matching over 9 bases. The CDR3 loop spans 14 amino acids. Germline V gene lookup returns CDR1 SGHRS and CDR2 YFSETQ. V gave up 3 bases and J gave up 6 bases; unmatched junction bases: 6. The full variable domain, completed using reference TRBV5-1 and TRBJ1-2, is KAGVTQTPRYLIKTRGQQVTLSCSPISGHRSVSWYQQTPGQGLQFLFEYFSETQRNKGNFPGRFSGRQFSNSRSEMNVSTLELGDSALYLCASSYRTGEDGYTFGSGTRLTVV.

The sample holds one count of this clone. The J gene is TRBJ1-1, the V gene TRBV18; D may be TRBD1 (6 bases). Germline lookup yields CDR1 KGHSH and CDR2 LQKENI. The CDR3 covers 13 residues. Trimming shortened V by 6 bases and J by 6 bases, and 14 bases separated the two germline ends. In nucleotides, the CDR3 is TGTGCCAGCTCTTACACAGGGAAGGCTGAAGCTTTCTTT. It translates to CASSYTGKAEAFF. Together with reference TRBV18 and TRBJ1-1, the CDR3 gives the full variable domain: NAGVMQNPRHLVRRRGQEARLRCSPMKGHSHVYWYRQLPEEGLKFMVYLQKENIIDESGMPKERFSAEFPKEGPSILRIQQVVRGDSAAYFCASSYTGKAEAFFGQGTRLTVV.

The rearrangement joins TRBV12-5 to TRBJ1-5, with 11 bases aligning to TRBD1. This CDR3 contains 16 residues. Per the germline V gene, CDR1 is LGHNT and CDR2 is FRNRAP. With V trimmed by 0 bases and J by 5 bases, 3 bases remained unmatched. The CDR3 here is CASGLVQGQGDQPQHF. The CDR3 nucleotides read TGTGCTAGTGGTTTGGTACAGGGACAGGGGGATCAGCCCCAGCATTTT.

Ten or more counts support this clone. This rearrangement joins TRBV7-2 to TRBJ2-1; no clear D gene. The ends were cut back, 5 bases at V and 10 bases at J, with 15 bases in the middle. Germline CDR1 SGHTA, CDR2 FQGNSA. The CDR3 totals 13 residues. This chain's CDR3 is CASSQARTPEQFF. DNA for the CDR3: TGTGCCAGCAGCCAAGCACGAACCCCCGAGCAGTTCTTC.

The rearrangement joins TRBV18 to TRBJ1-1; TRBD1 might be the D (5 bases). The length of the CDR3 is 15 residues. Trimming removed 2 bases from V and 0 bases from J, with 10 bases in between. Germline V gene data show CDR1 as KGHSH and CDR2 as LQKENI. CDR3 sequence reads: CASSPVNRMNTEAFF. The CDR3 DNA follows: TGTGCCAGCTCACCAGTTAACAGGATGAACACTGAAGCTTTCTTT. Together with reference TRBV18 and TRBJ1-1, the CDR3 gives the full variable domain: NAGVMQNPRHLVRRRGQEARLRCSPMKGHSHVYWYRQLPEEGLKFMVYLQKENIIDESGMPKERFSAEFPKEGPSILRIQQVVRGDSAAYFCASSPVNRMNTEAFFGQGTRLTVV.

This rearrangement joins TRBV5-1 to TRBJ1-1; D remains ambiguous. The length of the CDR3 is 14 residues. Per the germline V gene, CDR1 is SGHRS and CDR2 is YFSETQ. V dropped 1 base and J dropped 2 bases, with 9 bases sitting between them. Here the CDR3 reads CASSLWAANTEAFF. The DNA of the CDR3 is TGCGCCAGCAGCTTGTGGGCAGCCAACACTGAAGCTTTCTTT.

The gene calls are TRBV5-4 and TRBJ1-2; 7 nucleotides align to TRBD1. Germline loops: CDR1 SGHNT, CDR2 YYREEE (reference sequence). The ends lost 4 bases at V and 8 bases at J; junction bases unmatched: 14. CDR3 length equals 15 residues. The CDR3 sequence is CASSRDSNFGWGYTF. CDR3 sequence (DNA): TGTGCCAGCAGCCGGGACAGTAACTTTGGGTGGGGCTACACCTTC.

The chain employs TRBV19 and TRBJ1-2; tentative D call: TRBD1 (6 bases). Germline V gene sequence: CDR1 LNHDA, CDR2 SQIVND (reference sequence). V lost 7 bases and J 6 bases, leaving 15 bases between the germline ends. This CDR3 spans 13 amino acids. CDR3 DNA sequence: TGTGCCAGTACCTCGGGGGGGACACATGGCTACACCTTC. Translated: CASTSGGTHGYTF. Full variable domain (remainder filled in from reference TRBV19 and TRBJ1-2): DGGITQSPKYLFRKEGQNVTLSCEQNLNHDAMYWYRQDPGQGLRLIYYSQIVNDFQKGDIAEGYSVSREKKESFPLTVTSAQKNPTAFYLCASTSGGTHGYTFGSGTRLTVV.

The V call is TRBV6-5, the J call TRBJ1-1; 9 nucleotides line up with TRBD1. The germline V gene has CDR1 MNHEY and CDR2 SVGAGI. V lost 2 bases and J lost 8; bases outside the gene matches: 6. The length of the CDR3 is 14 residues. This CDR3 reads CASSYLDRGGEAFF. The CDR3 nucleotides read TGTGCCAGCAGTTACCTCGACAGGGGGGGAGAAGCTTTCTTT.

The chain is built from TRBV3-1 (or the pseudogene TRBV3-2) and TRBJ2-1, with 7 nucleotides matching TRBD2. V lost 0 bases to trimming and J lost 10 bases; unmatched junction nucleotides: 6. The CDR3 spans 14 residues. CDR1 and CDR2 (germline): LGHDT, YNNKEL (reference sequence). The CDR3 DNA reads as TGTGCCAGCAGCCAAGAGGGCAGCGGGAAGGAGCAGTTCTTC. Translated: CASSQEGSGKEQFF.

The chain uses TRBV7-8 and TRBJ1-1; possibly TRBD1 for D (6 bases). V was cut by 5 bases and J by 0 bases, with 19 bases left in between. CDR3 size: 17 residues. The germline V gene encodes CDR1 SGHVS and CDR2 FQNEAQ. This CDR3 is CASSPGQRQLMNTEAFF. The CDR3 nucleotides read TGTGCCAGCAGCCCAGGACAGAGACAACTCATGAACACTGAAGCTTTCTTT. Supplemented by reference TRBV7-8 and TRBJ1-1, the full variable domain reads GAGVSQSPRYKVAKRGQDVALRCDPISGHVSLFWYQQALGQGPEFLTYFQNEAQLDKSGLPSDRFFAERPEGSVSTLKIQRTQQEDSAVYLCASSPGQRQLMNTEAFFGQGTRLTVV.

CDR3 in DNA: TGTGCCAGCATCCAGGGGGGCGGAGTCCACACTGAAGCTTTCTTT. Its protein product is CASIQGGGVHTEAFF. The chain uses TRBV6-6 and TRBJ1-1; TRBD1 matches 7 bases. Germline V gene data show CDR1 as MNHNY and CDR2 as SVGAGI (reference sequence). This CDR3 spans 15 amino acids. V trimming: 7 bases; J trimming: 3 bases; junction bases outside the gene matches: 11.